Described below is a single T cell receptor beta chain sequence and its context. Original methodology: By means of reference gene primer amplification, nucleated cell counts were estimated. TCRdb keeps only in-frame clones here, not all; method: immunoSEQ multiplex PCR. D and trimming were read from the DNA, whereas the V and J calls and clone size are those reported in that table. The sample has some 200,000 clones; approximately 84% are singletons. The sample is drawn from a study of blood T cell repertoires in COVID-19. Study background: There were acute and convalescent COVID-19 samples, and they came from the United States, Italy and Spain. PBMCs, B-cell-depleted T cells, or T cells were the source of the cDNA or gDNA that made up the material.

V trimming: 7 bases; J trimming: 2 bases; junction bases outside the gene matches: 6. CDR1 and CDR2 (germline): SNHLY, FYNNEI. CDR3 length: 14 residues. The chain recombines TRBV2 with TRBJ1-2, with 8 bases identical to TRBD1. What was sequenced was peripheral blood. The origin of this receptor is a woman between 45 and 65 years old with active or convalescent COVID-19. The CDR3 DNA reads TGTGCCAGCAAACGAGACAGGGGAAACTATGGCTACACCTTC. This encodes CASKRDRGNYGYTF.